Following are 3 T cell receptor beta chains from one sample sequenced in a study of shared clonotypes between healthy human individuals (dated by TCRdb to the early 2020s). To prepare the library, the immunoSEQ multiplex PCR assay was applied. TCRdb mirrors the immuneACCESS table, restricted to in-frame sequences. Some clones are absent from its copies; in checked studies, under half trace to an unresolved V gene, and the reason for the others is unknown. The sample includes some 1.5 million clones, with roughly 96% observed a single time. The ten largest clones add up to approximately 1.1% of the sample. Sequencing used naive CD4+ T cells sorted from blood. This specimen's cell subset or site label, interpreted: CD45RA+ positively selected. The receptors derive from a man aged 25 to 40 in good health.

The chain has TRBV10-3 and TRBJ2-2, with D maybe TRBD1 (6 bases). Trimming took 8 bases from V and 0 from J, leaving 10 bases between them. CDR3 length: 14 residues. Germline lookup yields CDR1 ENHRY and CDR2 SYGVKD. Here the CDR3 DNA reads TGTGCCATCTCCGGGACAACGAACACCGGGGAGCTGTTTTTT. It codes for CAISGTTNTGELFF.

The J gene is TRBJ2-5, the V gene TRBV5-4; D possibly matches TRBD1 or TRBD2 (5 bases each). Trimming shortened V by 4 bases and J by 1 base, and 17 bases separated the two germline ends. Germline-derived CDR1 and CDR2 are SGHNT and YYREEE (reference sequence). This CDR3 is 16 amino acids long. This CDR3 reads CASSPRPGPSQETQYF. In nucleotides, the CDR3 is TGTGCCAGCAGCCCGCGACCGGGACCAAGCCAAGAGACCCAGTACTTC.

The CDR3 DNA reads as TGTGCCAGCAGCCAGCTGGCGGGAGAGACCCAGTACTTC. Protein product: CASSQLAGETQYF. The chain combines TRBV7-9 with TRBJ2-5; possibly TRBD2 for D (5 bases). The CDR3 totals 13 residues. Germline values: CDR1 SEHNR, CDR2 FQNEAQ (reference sequence). Trimming cost V 5 bases and J 4 bases, with 11 bases left between them.